This record looks at one TCR beta chain sequence and its context. Its recognized antigen is unknown. No qualities accompany the bases; no much larger clone lies one base away. The data are from a study of blood T cell repertoires in COVID-19 (dated by TCRdb to between 2020 and 2021). In the study overall: The collaborator samples originated in the United States, Italy and Spain and spanned the acute and convalescent phases of COVID-19. The prospective study material was composed of cDNA or gDNA derived from T cells, B-cell-depleted T cells, or PBMCs. Sample metadata almost always included a de-identified subject ID, COVID-19 status, age in years and sex. Samples came from the ongoing ImmuneRACE study (first 160 participants) plus 1,254 subjects from 6 global collaborators. The repertoires were released in a freely available public database meant as a resource for research on the immune response to SARS-CoV-2. The dataset comprised deeply sampled blood TCRbeta repertoires from subjects exposed to, actively infected with, or recovered from COVID-19. Where available, HLA class I and class II types were obtained from metadata supplied by the sample provider rather than from assay-based typing. Summary of the overall study and its limitations: Clinical and demographic metadata were provided uncurated, with the amount varying by source and participant.

TCRbeta CDR3 regions were amplified from genomic DNA using the immunoSEQ Assay, a bias-controlled multiplex PCR. The authors' pipeline ran thus. Within the assay, amplification of reference gene primers was used to estimate how many nucleated cells each sample contained. To quantify the absolute abundance of each unique TCRbeta CDR3 rearrangement, sequence reads were collapsed and filtered. For each sample, productive Simpson clonality was calculated as the square root of Simpson's diversity index across productive rearrangements. The table was pulled from immuneACCESS by TCRdb, which kept in-frame rearrangements only. Such tables lose some clones; where checked, under half of the loss comes from unresolved V genes, and the rest has no known cause. V, J and clone size were drawn from that table, and D and trimming were deduced from the DNA. Here the sample has tens of thousands of clones; 87% occur a single time. Under 3% of the sample belongs to the ten largest clones.

Each collaborating institution followed its own protocols to collect whole blood in K2EDTA tubes. For TCRbeta analysis, collaborators shipped samples in one of three forms: frozen whole blood, isolated PBMCs, or DNA extracted from either of those sample types. CDR1 and CDR2, looked up from the germline V gene (reference sequence), are SEHNR and FQNEAQ. The CDR3 numbers 16 residues from cysteine through phenylalanine. Here the CDR3 DNA is all that survives: 48 bases in frame from base 1. The germline ends are 10 bases apart after V is trimmed by 1 base and J by 0 bases. Sequenced input: peripheral blood. The TCR was taken from a woman in her forties or fifties with active or convalescent COVID-19. The chain couples TRBV7-9 to TRBJ1-5, with a tentative D gene TRBD1 over 6 matching bases. The sequenced DNA is TGTGCCAGCAGCTTAGGGGACACATATAGCAATCAGCCCCAGCATTTT. Its translation is CASSLGDTYSNQPQHF. The reference TRBV7-9 and TRBJ1-5 proteins fill in what lies around the CDR3, so the full variable domain reads DTGVSQNPRHKITKRGQNVTFRCDPISEHNRLYWYRQTLGQGPEFLTYFQNEAQLEKSRLLSDRFSAERPKGSFSTLEIQRTEQGDSAMYLCASSLGDTYSNQPQHFGDGTRLSIL.